These 5 T cell receptor beta chains share one sample of origin, sequenced in a study of tumor and adjacent non-tumor tissue in lung cancer. Three rounds of nested PCR, following a modified ARM-PCR protocol, produced the TCRbeta library. TCRdb fed the multiplex PCR reads into MiXCR, producing one record per CDR3 protein. This table has tens of thousands of distinct CDR3 sequences, over 70% appearing once. RNA was extracted from bulk tissue without any cell sorting. The sample consisted of lung tumor tissue. These receptors all come from a woman aged 45-65 years with non-small cell lung cancer.

This clonotype was seen only once. The junction departs from germline at one end; a sequencing error may be responsible. V usage is TRBV29-1 and J usage is TRBJ2-7, with 9 bases matching TRBD2. This CDR3 has 14 amino acids. The germline V gene has CDR1 SQVTM and CDR2 ANQGSEA. The CDR3 region has the DNA TGCATCTTCATCTGCGGGAGGGCAATCCACGAGCAGTATTTC. This gives the protein CIFICGRAIHEQYF.

The chain links TRBV6-5 to TRBJ2-7; D is unclear. The CDR3 covers 15 residues. CDR1 MNHEY and CDR2 SVGAGI come from the germline V gene. V lost 4 bases and J lost 3, with 16 bases in between. The CDR3 is CASSLYEPSFYEQYF. In DNA form, the CDR3 reads TGTGCCAGCAGTTTGTACGAGCCCAGTTTCTACGAGCAGTACTTC.

Points on this clonotype: A read error may produce the germline difference seen at one junction end. The V and J genes are TRBV6-5 and TRBJ2-3; no definite D call. The CDR3 runs 12 residues. The germline V gene encodes CDR1 MNHEY and CDR2 SVGAGI. CDR3 protein: CASRFSTDTQYF. CDR3 sequence (DNA): TGTGCCAGCAGGTTTAGCACTGATACGCAGTATTTT.

The CDR3 is CASRRARKGTIYF. The CDR3 DNA sequence: TGTGCCAGCAGAAGGGCCAGGAAAGGCACCATATATTTT. V gene TRBV6-5 combines with J gene TRBJ1-3, with D unclear. V was trimmed by 6 bases and J by 9 bases, leaving 15 bases between them. Germline assignment: CDR1 MNHEY and CDR2 SVGAGI. CDR3 size: 13 residues.

This clonotype was detected a few times. No conserved phenylalanine or tryptophan ends this CDR3, so it is likely a read error. The chain employs TRBV29-1 and TRBJ2-3; 10 bases match TRBD2. CDR1 and CDR2 (germline): SQVTM, ANQGSEA. CDR3 length equals 14 residues. The CDR3 region has the DNA TGCAGCGTCTCTAGCGGGAGAGAGTCAGATACCCAGTATCTT. As protein: CSVSSGRESDTQYL.